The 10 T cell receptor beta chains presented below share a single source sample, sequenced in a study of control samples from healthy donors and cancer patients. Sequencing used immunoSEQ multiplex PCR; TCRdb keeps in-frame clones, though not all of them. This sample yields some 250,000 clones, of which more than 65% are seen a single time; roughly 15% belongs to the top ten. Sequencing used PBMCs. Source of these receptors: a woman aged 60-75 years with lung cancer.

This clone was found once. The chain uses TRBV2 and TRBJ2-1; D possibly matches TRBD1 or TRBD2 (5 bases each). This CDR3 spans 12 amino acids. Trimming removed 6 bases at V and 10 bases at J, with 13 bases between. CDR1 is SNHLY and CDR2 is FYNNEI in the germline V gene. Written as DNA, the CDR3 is TGTGCCAGCAGGGACCTCGGGGCAGAGCAGTTCTTC. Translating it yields CASRDLGAEQFF.

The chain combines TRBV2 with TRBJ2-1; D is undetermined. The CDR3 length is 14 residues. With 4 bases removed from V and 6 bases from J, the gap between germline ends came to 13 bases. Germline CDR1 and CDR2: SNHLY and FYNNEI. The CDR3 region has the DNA TGTGCCAGCAGTGTTTGGGGATTAACCAATGAGCAGTTCTTC. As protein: CASSVWGLTNEQFF.

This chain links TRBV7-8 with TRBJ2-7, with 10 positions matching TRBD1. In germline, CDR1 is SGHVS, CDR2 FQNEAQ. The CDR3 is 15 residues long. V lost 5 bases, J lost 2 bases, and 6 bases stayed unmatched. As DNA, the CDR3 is TGTGCCAGCAGCCTGGGGACAGGGGAAGCCTACGAGCAGTACTTC. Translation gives CASSLGTGEAYEQYF. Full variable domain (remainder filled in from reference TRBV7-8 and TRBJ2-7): GAGVSQSPRYKVAKRGQDVALRCDPISGHVSLFWYQQALGQGPEFLTYFQNEAQLDKSGLPSDRFFAERPEGSVSTLKIQRTQQEDSAVYLCASSLGTGEAYEQYFGPGTRLTVT.

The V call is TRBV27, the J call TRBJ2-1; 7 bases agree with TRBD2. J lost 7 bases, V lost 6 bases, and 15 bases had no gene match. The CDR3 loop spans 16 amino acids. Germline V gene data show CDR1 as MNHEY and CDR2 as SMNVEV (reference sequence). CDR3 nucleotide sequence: TGTGCCAGCAGCCAATGGGGCGGGAGCCGGGGGAATGAGCAGTTCTTC. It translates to CASSQWGGSRGNEQFF.

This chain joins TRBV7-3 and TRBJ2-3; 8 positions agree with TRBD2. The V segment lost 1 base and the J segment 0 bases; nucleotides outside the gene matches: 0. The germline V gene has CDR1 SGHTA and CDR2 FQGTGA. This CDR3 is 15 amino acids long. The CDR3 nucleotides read TGTGCCAGCAGCTTAATAGCGGGGAGCACAGATACGCAGTATTTT. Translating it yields CASSLIAGSTDTQYF.

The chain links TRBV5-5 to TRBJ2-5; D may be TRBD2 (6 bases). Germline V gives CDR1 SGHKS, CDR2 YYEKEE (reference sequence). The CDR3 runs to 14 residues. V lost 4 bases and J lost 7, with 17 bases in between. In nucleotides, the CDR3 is TGTGCCAGCAGCCGGGGACTTCCCGGGGGGACCCAGTACTTC. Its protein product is CASSRGLPGGTQYF.

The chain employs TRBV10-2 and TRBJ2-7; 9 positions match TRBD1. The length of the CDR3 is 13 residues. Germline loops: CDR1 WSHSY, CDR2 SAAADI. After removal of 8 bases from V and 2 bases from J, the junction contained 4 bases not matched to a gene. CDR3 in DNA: TGCGCCAGCTCCCGGGACAGGGCCTACGAGCAGTACTTC. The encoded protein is CASSRDRAYEQYF.

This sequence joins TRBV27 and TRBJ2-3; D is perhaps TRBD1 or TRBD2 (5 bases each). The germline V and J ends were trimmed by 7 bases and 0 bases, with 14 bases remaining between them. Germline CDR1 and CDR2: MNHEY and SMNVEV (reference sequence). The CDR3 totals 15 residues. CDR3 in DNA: TGTGCCAGCACCCCGGGGCAGGCTAGCACAGATACGCAGTATTTT. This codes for CASTPGQASTDTQYF.

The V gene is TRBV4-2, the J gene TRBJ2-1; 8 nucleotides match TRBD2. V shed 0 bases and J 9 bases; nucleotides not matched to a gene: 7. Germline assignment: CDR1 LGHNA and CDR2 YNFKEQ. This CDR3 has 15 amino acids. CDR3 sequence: CASSQDPNGGGEQFF. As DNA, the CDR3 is TGTGCCAGCAGCCAAGATCCTAACGGGGGGGGTGAGCAGTTCTTC.

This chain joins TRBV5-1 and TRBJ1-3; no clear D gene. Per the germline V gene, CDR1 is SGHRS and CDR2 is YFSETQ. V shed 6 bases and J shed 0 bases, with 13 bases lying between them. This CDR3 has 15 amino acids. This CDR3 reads CASKARQSSGNTIYF. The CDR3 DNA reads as TGCGCCAGCAAAGCGAGGCAGAGCTCTGGAAACACCATATATTTT.